This is a list of T cell receptor beta chains from one sample in a study of immune cell composition in non-small cell lung cancer. Sequencing used immunoSEQ multiplex PCR; TCRdb keeps in-frame clones, though not all of them. The sample records 4,000 to 5,000 clones, around 78% being singletons. The sequencing input was lung tumor tissue. These receptor sequences come from a human donor with non-small cell lung cancer. Both conserved end residues are part of each CDR3. The D gene is left open where the match is weak. Not every row has a clone size; where given, it reads once, few, many or a size class.

>TRBD2|NA|TRBJ2-3|TRBV5-1
TGCGCCAGCAGCTTGGAAACTAGCGGGGTTTCAGATACGCAGTATTTT
CASSLETSGVSDTQYF
>NA|NA|TRBJ1-2|TRBV5-1
TGCGCCAGCAGCTACACCGGGACGGTAGCGGATGGCTACACCTTC
CASSYTGTVADGYTF
>TRBD2|NA|TRBJ2-7|TRBV4-2
TGTGCCAGCAGCCAGGGACTAGCATCCGAGCAGTACTTC
CASSQGLASEQYF
>TRBD2|NA|TRBJ2-1|TRBV5-6
TGTGCCAGCAGCCCAGCTAGCGGGGTCATCCCATCAGAGCAGTTCTTC
CASSPASGVIPSEQFF
>TRBD2|NA|TRBJ2-7|TRBV11-2
TGTGCCAGCAGCTTAGAAAAGGAATGGACTAGCGGGGGATCTCGTTACGAGCAGTACTTC
CASSLEKEWTSGGSRYEQYF
>NA|NA|TRBJ1-1|TRBV7-2
TGTGCCAGCAGCTTACTGGAGAGCACTGAAGCTTTCTTT
CASSLLESTEAFF
>TRBD1|few|TRBJ1-6|TRBV2
TGTGCCAGCAGGACGACAGGGGGGAATTCACCCCTCCACTTT
CASRTTGGNSPLHF
>NA|NA|TRBJ2-3|TRBV7-9
TGTGCCAGCAGCTTAGGAGCACAGTACACAGATACGCAGTATTTT
CASSLGAQYTDTQYF
>TRBD2|NA|TRBJ2-3|TRBV7-2
TGTGCCAGCAGCTTAGCCCCCGGACTAGCAGGCACAGATACGCAGTATTTT
CASSLAPGLAGTDTQYF
>NA|NA|TRBJ1-4|TRBV15
TGTGCCACCAGCAATCTGCGGGGAGGAGAAAAACTGTTTTTT
CATSNLRGGEKLFF
>TRBD1|few|TRBJ1-6|TRBV2
TGTGCCAGCACCCGTGAGGGACAGGGTTCACCCCTCCACTTT
CASTREGQGSPLHF
>NA|NA|TRBJ2-2|TRBV6-5
TGTGCCAGCAGTAATAGCGCTACGAACACCGGGGAGCTGTTTTTT
CASSNSATNTGELFF
>TRBD2|NA|TRBJ2-5|TRBV11-2
TGTGCCAGCAGCCCCGGGGTAGCGGGAGGGCAAGAGACCCAGTACTTC
CASSPGVAGGQETQYF
>TRBD1|NA|TRBJ2-7|TRBV5-5
TGTGCCAGCAGCGTCGTCGGACAGGGGCTACACTACGAGCAGTACTTC
CASSVVGQGLHYEQYF
>NA|NA|TRBJ1-1|TRBV29-1
TGCAGCGTTGTACATTTCACTGAAGCTTTCTTT
CSVVHFTEAFF
>TRBD1|NA|TRBJ2-7|TRBV27
TGTGCCAGCAGCCACCGAAAATCGGGACAGGGGTCCTACGAGCAGTACTTC
CASSHRKSGQGSYEQYF
>NA|NA|TRBJ1-2|TRBV5-1
TGCGCCAGCAGCTTGATGTCAGGGAACGATGGCTACACCTTC
CASSLMSGNDGYTF